Following are 29 T cell receptor beta chains from one sample sequenced in a study of blood T cell repertoires in COVID-19. Only in-frame clones appear in the TCRdb table, and some are missing; sequencing was by immunoSEQ multiplex PCR. Here the sample spans 250,000 to 300,000 clones, approximately 78% being singletons. Sequencing was done on a sample of PBMCs or T cells enriched from blood (not recorded which). The receptor source for this set is a middle-aged man who had been exposed to COVID-19.

The rearrangement uses TRBV19 and TRBJ1-2, with 7 bases identical to TRBD1. Germline V CDR1 and CDR2: LNHDA, SQIVND (reference sequence). The CDR3 is made up of 13 amino acids. V lost 2 bases, J lost 14 bases, and 11 bases stayed unmatched. CDR3 sequence reads: CASSITGTDLGTF. In DNA, the CDR3 is TGTGCCAGTAGTATAACAGGGACAGATCTTGGAACCTTC.

A word on this clone: Other DNA sequences in the sample encode the same CDR3. V usage is TRBV11-3 and J usage is TRBJ1-6; perhaps TRBD1 as D (5 bases). CDR1 and CDR2 from the germline V gene are SGHNT and YENEEA. V lost 2 bases to trimming and J lost 10 bases, with 9 bases between them. CDR3 size: 13 residues. CDR3 sequence: CASSLQGGSPLHF. Written as DNA, the CDR3 is TGTGCCAGCAGCTTACAGGGTGGATCACCCCTCCACTTT.

This clone was detected only once. This sequence joins TRBV6-5 and TRBJ1-1; D may be TRBD1 (6 bases). This CDR3 has 13 residues. V lost 6 bases and J 0 bases, leaving 8 bases between the germline ends. The V gene's germline CDR1 is MNHEY and CDR2 SVGAGI. The CDR3 DNA is TGTGCCAGCAGGGGGGCGGTGAACACTGAAGCTTTCTTT. It specifies CASRGAVNTEAFF.

CDR3 region: CASSFPAGRSYEQYF. In DNA form, the CDR3 reads TGTGCCAGCAGTTTCCCGGCCGGGAGGTCCTACGAGCAGTACTTC. The chain combines TRBV28 with TRBJ2-7; 7 bases align to TRBD2. Unmatched junction bases numbered 6, after V lost 3 bases and J lost 1 base. Germline values: CDR1 MDHEN, CDR2 SYDVKM. The CDR3 is 15 residues long.

This clone is a singleton in its sample. The rearrangement links TRBV10-3 to TRBJ2-7; possible D gene TRBD2, 6 bases. This CDR3 is 12 amino acids long. CDR1 and CDR2 from the germline V gene are ENHRY and SYGVKD. V dropped 6 bases and J dropped 9 bases, with 15 bases sitting between them. CDR3 nucleotide sequence: TGTGCCATCAGGGCGGGGCTAGCGTCGCAGTACTTC. Translating gives CAIRAGLASQYF.

The V and J genes are TRBV3-1 (or the pseudogene TRBV3-2) and TRBJ1-1; TRBD1 agrees at 7 bases. The CDR3 extends over 13 amino acids. Germline V gives CDR1 LGHDT, CDR2 YNNKEL (reference sequence). Unmatched junction bases numbered 14, after V lost 8 bases and J lost 11 bases. The CDR3 loop reads CASGNRGVLMAFF. CDR3 nucleotide sequence: TGTGCCAGCGGAAACAGGGGAGTACTTATGGCTTTCTTT.

The chain couples TRBV3-1 (or the pseudogene TRBV3-2) to TRBJ2-1; TRBD1 matches at 7 bases. Germline CDR1 is LGHDT and CDR2 is YNNKEL (reference sequence). CDR3 length equals 15 residues. The J segment lost 7 bases and the V segment lost 0 bases, leaving 6 bases of the junction unmatched. CDR3 nucleotide sequence: TGTGCCAGCAGCCAAGATGGGTCGACAGGGAATGAGCAGTTCTTC. Protein sequence: CASSQDGSTGNEQFF.

The chain recombines TRBV14 with TRBJ2-3; 7 bases agree with TRBD2. J lost 2 bases, V lost 4 bases, and 9 bases had no gene match. Looked up from germline, CDR1 is SGHDN and CDR2 is FVKESK. The CDR3 covers 16 residues. The CDR3 DNA reads as TGTGCCAGCAGCCGAGGGACTACCAGGTCCACAGATACGCAGTATTTT. This translates into CASSRGTTRSTDTQYF.

The chain employs TRBV20-1 and TRBJ1-6; TRBD1 matches at 7 bases. V shed 3 bases and J 6 bases; nucleotides not matched to a gene: 8. CDR1 and CDR2 (germline): DFQATT, SNEGSKA (reference sequence). CDR3 length: 15 residues. In DNA, the CDR3 is TGCAGTGCTAGTACGACAGGGAGGTTTAATTCACCCCTCCACTTT. Translating gives CSASTTGRFNSPLHF.

Remarks on this clone: This sequence may be a read error, since a much larger clone differs from it by one base. The J gene is TRBJ2-3, the V gene TRBV5-8; 9 bases map to TRBD2. This CDR3 has 15 residues. Germline values: CDR1 SGHTS, CDR2 YDEGEE. Trimming took 3 bases from V and 4 from J; bases not matched to a gene: 6. The DNA of the CDR3 is TGTGCCAGCAGCTCCGATAGCGGGAGTGCAGATACGCAGTATTTT. Amino acids: CASSSDSGSADTQYF. The complete variable domain, with remaining parts taken from reference TRBV5-8 and TRBJ2-3, reads EAGVTQSPTHLIKTRGQQATLRCSPISGHTSVYWYQQALGLGLQFLLWYDEGEERNRGNFPPRFSGRQFPNYSSELNVNALELEDSALYLCASSSDSGSADTQYFGPGTRLTVL.

V gene TRBV29-1 combines with J gene TRBJ2-3, with 8 bases identical to TRBD2. In germline, CDR1 is SQVTM, CDR2 ANQGSEA. J lost 5 bases, V lost 5 bases, and 12 bases had no gene match. The CDR3 covers 15 residues. The CDR3 DNA follows: TGCAGCGTTACCTATAGCGGGAACATCCAAGATACGCAGTATTTT. It is translated as CSVTYSGNIQDTQYF.

The chain recombines TRBV6-5 with TRBJ1-1; D is possibly TRBD1 (6 bases). CDR1 MNHEY and CDR2 SVGAGI come from the germline V gene. Deletions cut 6 bases from V and 10 bases from J, with 18 bases between. CDR3 size: 13 residues. CDR3 in amino acids: CASSKIGTSGAFF. Here the CDR3 DNA reads TGTGCCAGCAGCAAAATCGGGACAAGTGGAGCTTTCTTT.

The gene calls are TRBV9 and TRBJ1-4; maybe TRBD1 (5 bases). The CDR3 loop spans 16 amino acids. V gave up 2 bases and J gave up 0 bases, with 11 bases separating them. Per the germline V gene, CDR1 is SGDLS and CDR2 is YYNGEE. The CDR3 region has the DNA TGTGCCAGCAGCGTTGGCTACAGGCCAACTAATGAAAAACTGTTTTTT. This codes for CASSVGYRPTNEKLFF.

V and J are TRBV18 and TRBJ2-1; D ambiguous. The ends were cut back, 3 bases at V and 10 bases at J, with 10 bases in the middle. CDR1 and CDR2 (germline): KGHSH, LQKENI. CDR3 length equals 12 residues. The CDR3: CASSPSQFEQFF. The CDR3 DNA sequence: TGTGCCAGCTCACCGTCCCAATTCGAGCAGTTCTTC. Supplemented by reference TRBV18 and TRBJ2-1, the full variable domain reads NAGVMQNPRHLVRRRGQEARLRCSPMKGHSHVYWYRQLPEEGLKFMVYLQKENIIDESGMPKERFSAEFPKEGPSILRIQQVVRGDSAAYFCASSPSQFEQFFGPGTRLTVL.

The count of this clone is one. This chain connects TRBV19 to TRBJ2-1; 8 positions agree with TRBD1. The CDR3 runs 16 residues. The junction had 14 bases not matched to a gene; V was cut back by 6 bases and J by 7 bases. Germline V CDR1 and CDR2: LNHDA, SQIVND (reference sequence). The CDR3 DNA follows: TGTGCCAGTAGCACACTTATTAGACAGGGGACAAATGAGCAGTTCTTC. Translating gives CASSTLIRQGTNEQFF.

V is TRBV18 and J is TRBJ1-3; 8 nucleotides align to TRBD1. The CDR3 has 15 residues. Per germline, CDR1 KGHSH and CDR2 LQKENI. The ends lost 6 bases at V and 7 bases at J; junction bases unmatched: 11. In DNA form, the CDR3 reads TGTGCCAGCTCCCCAGGGGGCTTTAGATTGAACACCATATATTTT. It specifies CASSPGGFRLNTIYF.

The chain employs TRBV11-2 and TRBJ2-7; D is perhaps TRBD2 (5 bases). The CDR3 loop spans 13 amino acids. Germline V gene data show CDR1 as SGHAT and CDR2 as FQNNGV. V gave up 0 bases and J gave up 10 bases, with 13 bases separating them. As DNA, the CDR3 is TGTGCCAGCAGCTTAGAATCTTTAACGGGACAGTACTTC. Translation gives CASSLESLTGQYF.

The chain couples TRBV7-3 to TRBJ2-2; possible D gene TRBD1, 6 bases. This CDR3 is 14 amino acids long. Germline V gene lookup returns CDR1 SGHTA and CDR2 FQGTGA. Trimming removed 7 bases from V and 7 bases from J, with 16 bases in between. CDR3 DNA sequence: TGTGCCAGCACCCCAGGGGAGCCGGGCGGGGAGCTGTTTTTT. This translates into CASTPGEPGGELFF.

Here the CDR3 reads CASSQPPPTSFSYNEQFF. The CDR3 DNA reads TGTGCCAGCAGCCAACCCCCCCCTACTAGCTTTTCCTACAATGAGCAGTTCTTC. The J gene is TRBJ2-1, the V gene TRBV3-1 (or the pseudogene TRBV3-2); maybe TRBD2 (6 bases). Germline CDR1 and CDR2: LGHDT and YNNKEL (reference sequence). V was pared by 2 bases and J by 1 base, with 18 bases between. The length of the CDR3 is 18 residues.

The rearrangement joins TRBV9 to TRBJ2-1; D is unclear. The V gene lost 3 bases and the J gene lost 6 bases, with 7 bases spanning the gap. This CDR3 has 12 amino acids. The germline V gene encodes CDR1 SGDLS and CDR2 YYNGEE. CDR3 loop: CASSANSNEQFF. The CDR3 region has the DNA TGTGCCAGCAGCGCAAACTCCAATGAGCAGTTCTTC.

The genes are TRBV11-2 and TRBJ1-3; the D gene is possibly TRBD1 (6 bases). Germline lookup yields CDR1 SGHAT and CDR2 FQNNGV. V lost 3 bases and J lost 5, with 14 bases in between. The CDR3 extends over 15 amino acids. The CDR3 loop reads CASSLRAQGRNTIYF. The CDR3 DNA reads TGTGCCAGCAGCTTGAGGGCGCAGGGGAGAAACACCATATATTTT.

This chain connects TRBV11-2 to TRBJ2-7, with 9 bases aligning to TRBD1. Germline CDR1 SGHAT, CDR2 FQNNGV. The CDR3 spans 15 residues. The J segment lost 3 bases and the V segment lost 5 bases, leaving 8 bases of the junction unmatched. The CDR3 DNA reads TGTGCCAGCAGCCGAGCGGGACAGGGATTCTACGAGCAGTACTTC. It specifies CASSRAGQGFYEQYF.

Points on this clone: An end of the junction does not agree with germline; a read error may underlie this. The V call is TRBV19, the J call TRBJ2-2, with a weak D call TRBD2 (5 bases). Germline assignment: CDR1 LNHDA and CDR2 SQIVND (reference sequence). This CDR3 has 13 residues. In DNA, the CDR3 is TGTGCCAGTAGTACTACGAACACCGGGAAGCTGTTTTTT. This sequence encodes CASSTTNTGKLFF.

The CDR3 spells CASSTSGTGPNEQYF. The CDR3 DNA follows: TGTGCCAGCAGCACGTCCGGGACAGGGCCCAACGAGCAGTACTTC. The chain joins TRBV21-1 to TRBJ2-7; the table assigns TRBD1, which was not confirmed against the DNA. TRBV21-1 is a pseudogene segment. The CDR3 extends over 15 amino acids.

The chain combines TRBV19 with TRBJ1-3; maybe TRBD1 (5 bases). Germline V lookup: CDR1 LNHDA, CDR2 SQIVND (reference sequence). The CDR3 covers 15 residues. The V and J ends lost 3 bases and 2 bases respectively, with 11 bases between them. The CDR3 bases are TGTGCCAGTAGTATCGGCAGGGTGCCTGGAAACACCATATATTTT. It yields the protein CASSIGRVPGNTIYF. Based on the CDR3 plus reference TRBV19 and TRBJ1-3, the full variable domain is DGGITQSPKYLFRKEGQNVTLSCEQNLNHDAMYWYRQDPGQGLRLIYYSQIVNDFQKGDIAEGYSVSREKKESFPLTVTSAQKNPTAFYLCASSIGRVPGNTIYFGEGSWLTVV.

This clone has a handful of counts. This chain joins TRBV11-1 and TRBJ2-1; D remains unclear. Germline V lookup: CDR1 SGHAT, CDR2 FQDESV (reference sequence). Trimming removed 3 bases at V and 4 bases at J, with 10 bases between. The CDR3 spans 14 residues. Here the CDR3 DNA reads TGTGCCAGCAGCTTCAGAGACTTTTACAATGAGCAGTTCTTC. Residues: CASSFRDFYNEQFF.

The genes are TRBV18 and TRBJ2-2; D is perhaps TRBD2 (6 bases). Germline lookup yields CDR1 KGHSH and CDR2 LQKENI. Trimming stripped 6 bases from V and 6 bases from J, with 17 bases between. The CDR3 has 15 amino acids. The CDR3 DNA reads TGTGCCAGCTCCCCGGGGAGGAGTGCCGCCGGGGAGCTGTTTTTT. Its protein product is CASSPGRSAAGELFF. The entire variable domain, with the rest obtained from reference TRBV18 and TRBJ2-2, is as follows: NAGVMQNPRHLVRRRGQEARLRCSPMKGHSHVYWYRQLPEEGLKFMVYLQKENIIDESGMPKERFSAEFPKEGPSILRIQQVVRGDSAAYFCASSPGRSAAGELFFGEGSRLTVL.

The rearrangement uses TRBV3-1 (or the pseudogene TRBV3-2) and TRBJ1-2; TRBD1 might be the D (6 bases). Germline CDR1 is LGHDT and CDR2 is YNNKEL (reference sequence). CDR3 length: 14 residues. The V end was cut by 5 bases, the J end by 2 bases, with 12 bases between. In nucleotides, the CDR3 is TGTGCCAGCAGCTTAAATGGGGGCAACTATGGCTACACCTTC. Its protein is CASSLNGGNYGYTF.

V usage is TRBV10-3 and J usage is TRBJ1-2; 7 bases agree with TRBD1. The CDR3 covers 13 residues. V dropped 11 bases and J dropped 8; count of bases not matched to a gene: 14. The germline V gene encodes CDR1 ENHRY and CDR2 SYGVKD. CDR3 coding DNA: TGTGCCCTCTCCAGGGGGACAGAGAGCGGCTACACCTTC. This translates into CALSRGTESGYTF.